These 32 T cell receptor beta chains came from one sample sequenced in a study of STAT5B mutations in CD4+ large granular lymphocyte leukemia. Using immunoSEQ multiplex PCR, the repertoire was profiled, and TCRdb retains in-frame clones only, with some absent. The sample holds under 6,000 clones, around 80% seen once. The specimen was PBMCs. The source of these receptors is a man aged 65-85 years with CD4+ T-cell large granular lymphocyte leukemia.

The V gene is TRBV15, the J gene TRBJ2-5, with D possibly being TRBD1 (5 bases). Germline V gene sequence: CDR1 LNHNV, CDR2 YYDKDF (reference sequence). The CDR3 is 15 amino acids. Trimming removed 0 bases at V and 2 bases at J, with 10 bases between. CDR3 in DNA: TGTGCCACCAGCAGAGATTCAGGGTTTCAAGAGACCCAGTACTTC. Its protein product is CATSRDSGFQETQYF.

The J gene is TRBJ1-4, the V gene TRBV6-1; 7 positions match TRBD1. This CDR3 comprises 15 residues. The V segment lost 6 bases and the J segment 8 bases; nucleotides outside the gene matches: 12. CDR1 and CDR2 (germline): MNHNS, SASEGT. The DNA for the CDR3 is TGTGCCAGCAGCCCAGGGGGGACTCCAGGAGAAAAACTGTTTTTT. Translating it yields CASSPGGTPGEKLFF.

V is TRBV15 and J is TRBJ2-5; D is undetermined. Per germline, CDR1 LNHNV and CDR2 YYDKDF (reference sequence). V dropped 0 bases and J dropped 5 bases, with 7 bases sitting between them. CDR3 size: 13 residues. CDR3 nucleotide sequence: TGTGCCACCAGCAGAGATCGCCCGGAGACCCAGTACTTC. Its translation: CATSRDRPETQYF.

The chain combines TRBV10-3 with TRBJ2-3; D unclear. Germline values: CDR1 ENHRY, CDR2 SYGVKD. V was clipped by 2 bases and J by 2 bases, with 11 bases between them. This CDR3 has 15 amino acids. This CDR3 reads CAISEPGRSTDTQYF. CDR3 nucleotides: TGTGCCATCAGTGAGCCCGGAAGATCCACAGATACGCAGTATTTT.

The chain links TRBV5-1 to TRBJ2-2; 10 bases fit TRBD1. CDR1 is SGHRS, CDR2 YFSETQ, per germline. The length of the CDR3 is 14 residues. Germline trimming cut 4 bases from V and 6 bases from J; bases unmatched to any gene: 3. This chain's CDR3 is CASSEGTGAGELFF. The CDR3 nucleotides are TGCGCCAGCAGCGAAGGGACAGGGGCCGGGGAGCTGTTTTTT. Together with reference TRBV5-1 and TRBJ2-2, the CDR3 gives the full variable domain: KAGVTQTPRYLIKTRGQQVTLSCSPISGHRSVSWYQQTPGQGLQFLFEYFSETQRNKGNFPGRFSGRQFSNSRSEMNVSTLELGDSALYLCASSEGTGAGELFFGEGSRLTVL.

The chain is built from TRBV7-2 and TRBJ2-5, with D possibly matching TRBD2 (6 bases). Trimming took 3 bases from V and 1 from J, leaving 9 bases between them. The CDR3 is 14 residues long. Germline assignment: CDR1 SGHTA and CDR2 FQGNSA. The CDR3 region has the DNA TGTGCCAGCAGCTTCCGGGACTTCCAAGAGACCCAGTACTTC. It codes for CASSFRDFQETQYF. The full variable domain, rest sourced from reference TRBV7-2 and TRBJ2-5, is GAGVSQSPSNKVTEKGKDVELRCDPISGHTALYWYRQSLGQGLEFLIYFQGNSAPDKSGLPSDRFSAERTGGSVSTLTIQRTQQEDSAVYLCASSFRDFQETQYFGPGTRLLVL.

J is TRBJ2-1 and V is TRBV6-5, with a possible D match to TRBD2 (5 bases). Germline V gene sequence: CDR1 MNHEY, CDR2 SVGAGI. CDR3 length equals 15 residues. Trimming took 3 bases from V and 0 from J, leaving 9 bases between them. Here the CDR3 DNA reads TGTGCCAGCAGTTATAGGGAGAGCTCCTACAATGAGCAGTTCTTC. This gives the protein CASSYRESSYNEQFF.

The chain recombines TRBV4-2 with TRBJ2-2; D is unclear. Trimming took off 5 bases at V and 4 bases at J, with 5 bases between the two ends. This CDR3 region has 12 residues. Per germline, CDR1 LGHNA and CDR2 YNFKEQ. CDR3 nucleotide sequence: TGTGCCAGCAGCTGGGGCACCGGGGAGCTGTTTTTT. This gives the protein CASSWGTGELFF.

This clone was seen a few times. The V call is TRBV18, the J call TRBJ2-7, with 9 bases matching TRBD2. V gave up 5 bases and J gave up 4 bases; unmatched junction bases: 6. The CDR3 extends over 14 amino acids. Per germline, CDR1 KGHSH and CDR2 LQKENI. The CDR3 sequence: CASSSTAGGYEQYV. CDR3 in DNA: TGTGCCAGCTCATCAACAGCGGGAGGATACGAGCAGTACGTC.

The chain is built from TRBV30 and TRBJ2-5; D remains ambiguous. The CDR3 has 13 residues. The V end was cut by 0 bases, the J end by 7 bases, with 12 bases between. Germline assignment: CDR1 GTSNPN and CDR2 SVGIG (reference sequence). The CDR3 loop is CAWSVRGSPTQYF. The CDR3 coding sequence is TGTGCCTGGAGTGTACGTGGTAGCCCGACCCAGTACTTC. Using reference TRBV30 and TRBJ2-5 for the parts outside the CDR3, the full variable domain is SQTIHQWPATLVQPVGSPLSLECTVEGTSNPNLYWYRQAAGRGLQLLFYSVGIGQISSEVPQNLSASRPQDRQFILSSKKLLLSDSGFYLCAWSVRGSPTQYFGPGTRLLVL.

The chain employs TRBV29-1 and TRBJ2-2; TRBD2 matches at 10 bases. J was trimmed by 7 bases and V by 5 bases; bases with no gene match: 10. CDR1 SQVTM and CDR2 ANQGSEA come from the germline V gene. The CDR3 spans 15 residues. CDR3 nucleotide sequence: TGCAGCGTTCCCGGGACTAGCGCCTCCGGCGGGGAGCTGTTTTTT. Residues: CSVPGTSASGGELFF.

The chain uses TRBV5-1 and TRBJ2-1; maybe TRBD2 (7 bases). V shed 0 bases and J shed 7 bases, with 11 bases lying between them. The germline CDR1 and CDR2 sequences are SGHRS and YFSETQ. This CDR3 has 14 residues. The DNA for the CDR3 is TGCGCCAGCAGCTTGGAGGGGGGAGGGAATGAGCAGTTCTTC. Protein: CASSLEGGGNEQFF.

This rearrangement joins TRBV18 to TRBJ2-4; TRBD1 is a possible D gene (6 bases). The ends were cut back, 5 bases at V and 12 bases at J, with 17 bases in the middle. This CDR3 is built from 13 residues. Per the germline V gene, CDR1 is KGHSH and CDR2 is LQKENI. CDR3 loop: CASSLNREGGQYF. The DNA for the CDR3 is TGTGCCAGCTCATTAAACAGGGAAGGGGGTCAGTACTTC. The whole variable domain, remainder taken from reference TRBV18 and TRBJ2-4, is NAGVMQNPRHLVRRRGQEARLRCSPMKGHSHVYWYRQLPEEGLKFMVYLQKENIIDESGMPKERFSAEFPKEGPSILRIQQVVRGDSAAYFCASSLNREGGQYFGAGTRLSVL.

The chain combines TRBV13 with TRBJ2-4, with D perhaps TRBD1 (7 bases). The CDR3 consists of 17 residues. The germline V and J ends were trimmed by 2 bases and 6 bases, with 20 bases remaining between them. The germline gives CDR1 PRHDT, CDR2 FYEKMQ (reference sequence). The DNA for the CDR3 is TGTGCCAGCAGCTTAAAGGCAAGACAGGGAGGCCGAAACATTCAGTACTTC. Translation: CASSLKARQGGRNIQYF.

The CDR3 region has the DNA TGTGCCAGCAGTGCTGGACTAGTCGTGATCAATGAGCAGTTCTTC. Its protein product is CASSAGLVVINEQFF. The gene calls are TRBV6-1 and TRBJ2-1; TRBD2 aligns across 7 bases. This CDR3 contains 15 residues. Germline CDR1 MNHNS, CDR2 SASEGT. V trimming: 4 bases; J trimming: 6 bases; junction bases outside the gene matches: 9.

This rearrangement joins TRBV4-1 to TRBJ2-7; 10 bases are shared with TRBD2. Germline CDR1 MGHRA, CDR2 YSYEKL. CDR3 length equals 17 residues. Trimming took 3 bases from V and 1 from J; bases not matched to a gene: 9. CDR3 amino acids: CASSHDAGTSASYEQYF. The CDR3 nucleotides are TGCGCCAGCAGCCACGATGCCGGGACTAGCGCGTCCTACGAGCAGTACTTC.

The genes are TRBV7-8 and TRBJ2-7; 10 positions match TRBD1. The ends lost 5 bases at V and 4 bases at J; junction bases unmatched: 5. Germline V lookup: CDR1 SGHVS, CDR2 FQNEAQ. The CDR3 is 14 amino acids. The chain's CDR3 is CASSTGQGTYEQYF. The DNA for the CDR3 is TGTGCCAGCAGCACGGGACAGGGGACATACGAGCAGTACTTC.

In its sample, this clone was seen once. The DNA for the CDR3 is TGTGCCAGCAGCTTGGCTCCAGGACTCAATCAGCCCCAGCATTTT. Translated: CASSLAPGLNQPQHF. The gene calls are TRBV5-6 and TRBJ1-5; no firm D call. This CDR3 is built from 15 residues. The V end was cut by 0 bases, the J end by 3 bases, with 10 bases between. The germline V gene encodes CDR1 SGHDT and CDR2 YYEEEE.

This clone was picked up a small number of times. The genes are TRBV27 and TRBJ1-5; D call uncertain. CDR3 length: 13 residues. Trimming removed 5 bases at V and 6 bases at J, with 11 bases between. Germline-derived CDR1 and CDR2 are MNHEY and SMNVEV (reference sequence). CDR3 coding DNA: TGTGCCAGCAGTCCGTACGACGGTCAGCCCCAGCATTTT. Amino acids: CASSPYDGQPQHF.

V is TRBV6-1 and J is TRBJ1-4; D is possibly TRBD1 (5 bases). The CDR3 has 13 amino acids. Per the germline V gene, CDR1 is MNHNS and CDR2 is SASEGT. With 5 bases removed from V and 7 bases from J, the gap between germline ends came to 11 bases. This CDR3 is CASSLGGGEKLFF. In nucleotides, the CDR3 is TGTGCCAGCAGTCTCGGGGGGGGTGAAAAACTGTTTTTT.

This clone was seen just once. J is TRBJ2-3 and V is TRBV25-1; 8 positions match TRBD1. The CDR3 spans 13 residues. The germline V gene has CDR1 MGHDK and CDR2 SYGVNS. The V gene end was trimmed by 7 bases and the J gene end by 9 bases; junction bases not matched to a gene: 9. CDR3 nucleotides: TGTGCCAGCAATTACGGACAGGGAAGGACGCAGTATTTT. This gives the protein CASNYGQGRTQYF.

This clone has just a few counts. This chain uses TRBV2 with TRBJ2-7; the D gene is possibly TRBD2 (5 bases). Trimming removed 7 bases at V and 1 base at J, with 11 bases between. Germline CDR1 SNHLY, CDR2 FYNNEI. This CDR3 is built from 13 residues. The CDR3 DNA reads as TGTGCCAGCACTCGGACTCGTTCCTACGAGCAGTACTTC. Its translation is CASTRTRSYEQYF.

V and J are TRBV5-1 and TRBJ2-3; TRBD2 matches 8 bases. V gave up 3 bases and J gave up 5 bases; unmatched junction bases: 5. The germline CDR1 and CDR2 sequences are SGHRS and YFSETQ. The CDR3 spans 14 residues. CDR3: CASSWSGSRDTQYF. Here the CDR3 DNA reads TGCGCCAGCAGCTGGAGCGGGAGTCGAGATACGCAGTATTTT.

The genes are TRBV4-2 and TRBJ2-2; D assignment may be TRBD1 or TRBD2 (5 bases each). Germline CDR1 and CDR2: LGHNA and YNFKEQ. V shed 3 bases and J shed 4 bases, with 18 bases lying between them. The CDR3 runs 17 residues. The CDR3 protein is CASSQWPPGLSTGELFF. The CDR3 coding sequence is TGTGCCAGCAGCCAGTGGCCCCCGGGGCTATCCACCGGGGAGCTGTTTTTT.

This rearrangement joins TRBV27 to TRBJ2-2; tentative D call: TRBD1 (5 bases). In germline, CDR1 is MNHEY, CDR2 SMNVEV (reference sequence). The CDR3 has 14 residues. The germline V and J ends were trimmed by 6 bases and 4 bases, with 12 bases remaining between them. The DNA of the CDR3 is TGTGCCAGCAGCCCAACAGGATCCACCGGGGAGCTGTTTTTT. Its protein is CASSPTGSTGELFF.

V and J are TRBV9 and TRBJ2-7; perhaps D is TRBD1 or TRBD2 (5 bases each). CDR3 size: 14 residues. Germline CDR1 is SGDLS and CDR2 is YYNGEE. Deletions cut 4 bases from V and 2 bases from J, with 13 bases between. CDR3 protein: CASSPGTETYEQYF. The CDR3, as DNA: TGTGCCAGCAGCCCTGGGACGGAAACCTACGAGCAGTACTTC.

CDR3 coding DNA: TGTGCCAGCAGCTCCGGGACACTGTTAGCCAAAAACATTCAGTACTTC. Translated: CASSSGTLLAKNIQYF. The chain is built from TRBV7-2 and TRBJ2-4; maybe TRBD1 (6 bases). Between the trimmed V and J ends, which lost 4 bases and 0 bases, there was a span of 13 bases. The CDR3 extends over 16 amino acids. Germline-derived CDR1 and CDR2 are SGHTA and FQGNSA.

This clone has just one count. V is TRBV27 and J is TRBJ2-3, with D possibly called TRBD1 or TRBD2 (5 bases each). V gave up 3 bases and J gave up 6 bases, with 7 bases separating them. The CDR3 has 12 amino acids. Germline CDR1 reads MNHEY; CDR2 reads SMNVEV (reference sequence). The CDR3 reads CASSFREDTQYF. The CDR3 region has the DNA TGTGCCAGCAGTTTCAGGGAGGATACGCAGTATTTT.

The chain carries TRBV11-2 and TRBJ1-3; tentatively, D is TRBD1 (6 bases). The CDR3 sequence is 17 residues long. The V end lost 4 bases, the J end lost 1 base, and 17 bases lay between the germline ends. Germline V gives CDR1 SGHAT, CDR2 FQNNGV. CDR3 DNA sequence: TGTGCCAGCAGCTACGAGACAGGTAGAGGGTCTGGAAACACCATATATTTT. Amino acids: CASSYETGRGSGNTIYF.

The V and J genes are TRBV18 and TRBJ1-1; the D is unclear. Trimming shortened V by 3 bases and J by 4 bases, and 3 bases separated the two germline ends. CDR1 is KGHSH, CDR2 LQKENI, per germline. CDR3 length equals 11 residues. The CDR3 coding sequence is TGTGCCAGCTCACCCGCCACTGAAGCTTTCTTT. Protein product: CASSPATEAFF.

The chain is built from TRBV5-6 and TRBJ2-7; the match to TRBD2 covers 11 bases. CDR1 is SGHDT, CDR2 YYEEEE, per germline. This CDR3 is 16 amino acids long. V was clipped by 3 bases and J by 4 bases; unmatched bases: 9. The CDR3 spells CASSWGETSGKYEQYF. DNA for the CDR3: TGTGCCAGCAGCTGGGGGGAGACTAGCGGGAAATACGAGCAGTACTTC.

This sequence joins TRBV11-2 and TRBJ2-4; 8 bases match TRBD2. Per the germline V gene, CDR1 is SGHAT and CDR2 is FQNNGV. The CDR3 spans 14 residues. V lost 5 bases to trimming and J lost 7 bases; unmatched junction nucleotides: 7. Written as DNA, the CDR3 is TGTGCCAGCAGCCGGGGGGGAGGGCTTAACATTCAGTACTTC. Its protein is CASSRGGGLNIQYF.